The TCR beta chain under discussion was sequenced for a study of early stage breast cancer tumors (TCRdb year 2017). With regard to the full study: Of the roughly 15 invasive breast tumors, approximately 11 were found to be estrogen receptor-positive, progesterone receptor-positive and HER2-negative. A total of 2.7 million or so templates, representing some 1,000,000 unique clonotypes, were detected across all samples. A read coverage of roughly 10-fold per sample was achieved on average. Most of the 12 ER+/PR+/HER2- tumors were invasive ductal carcinomas, while the other four were invasive lobular carcinomas. The study at large found these results: About 2.5-fold higher T cell density and higher clonality were observed in tumors than in adjacent normal breast tissue. Enriched TCRB sequences shared across patients were found to be mostly commonly generated sequences that were unlikely to play an important role in the tumor microenvironment. Repertoires from blood resembled normal breast more closely than tumor, and using blood as a reference for each tissue separated tumor from normal in 14 of 16 patients. Because the cohort was small, a breakdown by tumor subtype could not be done. Chain pairing and functional markers such as CD4, CD8 and FOXP3 were not captured by bulk genomic DNA sequencing of unsorted cells.

The study profiled bulk TCR beta-chain repertoires in matched peripheral blood, tumor and adjacent normal breast tissue taken from some 15 patients with early-stage breast cancer. Before surgery, whole blood (about 4.5-10 mL) was collected into EDTA tubes and processed within 2 hours. Peripheral blood mononuclear cells were isolated by Ficoll-Paque centrifugation in SepMate-50 tubes. For storage in liquid nitrogen, PBMCs were cryopreserved as aliquots of about 1.9 to 4 million cells in about 90% FBS with around 10% DMSO. The Qiagen AllPrep DNA/RNA Mini kit was used to extract genomic DNA. Two independent genomic DNA replicates were amplified for each sample, with roughly 0.5 ug used for blood and approximately 1.5 ug for tumor or normal breast. TCRB sequencing of genomic DNA was carried out with the ImmunoSeq Intro kit according to the manufacturer's instructions. For absolute quantification, the roughly 32-cycle multiplex PCR included proprietary primers along with spike-in control sequences. Single-end 150-bp reads were used to sequence an 87-bp fragment spanning the CDR3 and the flanking V and J genes. Seven samples, with two replicates for each sample, were multiplexed per lane of an Illumina MiSeq using version 3.0 chemistry. The source study handled its data this way. Raw data were processed by the vendor's proprietary pipeline, with both replicates merged into one result per sample. Clonotypes were defined as productive rearrangements sharing the V-gene family, CDR3 amino acid sequence and J-gene segment. Clonality was calculated as 1 minus the normalized Shannon entropy (Pielou evenness) of TCRB abundances. To estimate T cell density, the total number of templates was divided by the input cell count, which was inferred from how much DNA went in. Recon, run with its default parameters, was used to estimate overall repertoire diversity and clonality. Tumor-enriched clonotypes were defined as having over 0.1% abundance in tumor and at least 32-fold higher abundance than in normal breast. This immuneACCESS table, as held by TCRdb, lists in-frame sequences with V and J called but not all clones. Of the missing ones, under half trace to an unresolved V gene in checked studies; the others have no known cause. V and J calls and clone size are given by that table; D and trimming were obtained from the DNA. The sample has tens of thousands of clones on record, roughly 80% of them singletons. Around 3.7% of the sample lies in the top ten.

V loses 4 bases, J loses 0 bases, and the germline ends lie 11 bases apart. CDR3 length: 16 amino acids, cysteine to phenylalanine. Just CDR3 DNA is preserved here, 48 bases in frame from base 1. CDR1 and CDR2 are read off the germline V gene as SGHRS and YFSETQ. With regard to this clone: Its antigen is unknown. No much larger clonotype is one base removed from it; base qualities were not supplied.

The receptor chain draws on TRBV5-1 and TRBJ2-6; the D gene is perhaps TRBD1 or TRBD2, as each covers 5 bases. The origin of this receptor is a person aged 25-39 years with breast cancer. The sample was blood. The nucleotide sequence reads TGCGCCAGCAGCCAAGGGACGGACTCTGGGGCCAACGTCCTGACTTTC. Translation gives CASSQGTDSGANVLTF.